This TCR beta chain is from a study of cytomegalovirus exposure and HLA in healthy donors (TCRdb year 2017). At the level of the whole study: An earlier analysis of several hundred of the donors reported 250 to 350 Gb of sequence data and about 100 million unique TCR beta sequences from about 200 million T cells. Roughly 300 gigabases of sequencing data and some 85 million unique TCR sequences were included in an early release covering several hundred HLA-typed donors. Of the roughly 420 genotyped donors, more than 75% were placed in the genetic ancestry cluster associated with self-reported Caucasian donors. The aim of the study was to test whether cataloging public T cell receptors could identify signatures of past pathogen exposure. The study profiled the T cell repertoires of fewer than 850 subjects by immunosequencing and related them to cytomegalovirus serostatus. Along with the approximately 620-subject first cohort, a separate validation cohort of over a hundred different subjects was used. To predict cytomegalovirus infection status, the study brought together high-throughput TCR immunosequencing, statistical association of individual TCRs with disease status, and machine learning. A later analysis re-examined previously published TCR beta repertoires from more than 650 donors and added high-resolution HLA genotyping to investigate patterns of TCR occurrence. Rather than drawing on any new phenotypic data, the later analysis identified candidate immune exposures from TCR beta sequences and the way those sequences occurred across donors. In an earlier analysis of 587 of the donors, high-throughput TCR beta sequencing was used to judge whether each TCR beta V gene segment behaved as functional or pseudogenic. Donor age, sex, ethnicity and CMV serostatus were compiled together with the repertoire data. In a later genetic analysis, genome-wide SNP genotypes for about 65% of the roughly 670 donors were used, and that subset was treated as a discovery cohort. All discovery cohort repertoires had been generated using a single sequencing platform. HLA typing included class I and class II loci at four-digit resolution. Typing coverage varied by locus: roughly 629-630 donors for A, B, C, DRB1 and DQB1; roughly 500 for DQA1; over 600 for DPA1; under 490 for DPB1. About five DR-DQ haplotypes were handled as single units for association and clustering, since linkage in the cohort was strong. Across 398 genotyped donors of the cohort, an average of roughly 230,000 unique TCR beta nucleotide sequences per donor were sequenced, and around 20% of those sequences were non-productive.

Paper-wide results and their limitations: A total of 150 to 200 TCR beta chains were listed by the study as associated with cytomegalovirus. Presence/absence analyses assumed roughly uniform sequencing depth across donors, an assumption that may not hold. Because the 87-base-pair reads could not distinguish some IMGT-functional V segments, including TRBV6-2 and TRBV6-3, those segments were excluded. Linkage disequilibrium might explain the correlated functional status among segregating V segments, but an unknown experimental factor could not be excluded. In both the original and validation cohorts, the classifier was reported to diagnose cytomegalovirus status with high specificity and sensitivity. According to a later analysis, most CMV-associated TCR beta chains appeared to be HLA-restricted, and the HLA associations seemed to be driven largely by CMV exposure. A later genetic analysis reported fewer N-insertions in productive TCRs among donors in an Asian-associated ancestry cluster than the approximately 700-donor mean. According to a later analysis, TCR association rates differed among HLA loci, with DRB1 alleles showing the most associated TCRs and HLA-C alleles showing the fewest. A later analysis associated about 17,000 TCR beta sequences with specific HLA alleles at a false discovery rate of 0.05. In an earlier analysis of 587 of the donors, most TCR beta V segments appeared in productive rearrangements about 90% or about 30% of the time, broadly matching IMGT annotations. Because HLA typing was unavailable for some donors at each locus, only the typed subset was used in association tests. While some public TCRs were present in many individuals, most TCR sequences turned up only very rarely across donors. The sequencing pipeline was judged likely to have produced a cluster of highly shared sequence variants as a technical artifact. A further reported finding was that TCR beta sequences accurately predicted the HLA-A and HLA-B alleles for most subjects in the first cohort. In a later analysis, several top co-occurrence clusters were reported to appear linked to parvovirus B19, influenza, CMV and Epstein-Barr virus. In a later genetic analysis, a missense DCLRE1C variant was associated with V-gene and J-gene trimming of TCR beta chains, and the association was replicated in an independent cohort. When HLA alleles, especially DR and DQ, strongly co-occurred, attributing TCR associations to individual alleles was difficult. In vitro tests confirmed that a few of the cytomegalovirus-associated TCR beta chains recognize cytomegalovirus antigens. Around 16 rarely observed V segments, including chromosome 9 orphons, were excluded from the earlier analysis of a few hundred of the donors because counts were too low. In a later analysis, HLA-associated TCR beta chains showed more clonal expansion and lower generation probabilities than non-associated chains that were equally common. The cohort was sequenced for TCR beta chains only, and without alpha or paired-chain data the features that could be detected were limited. According to the authors, the approach could potentially be generalized to other disease states and immunological phenotypes. The only immune exposure information available for the cohort was CMV serostatus.

Library preparation used the immunoSEQ multiplex PCR assay. A mixture of 60 forward primers for TCR Vbeta segments and 13 reverse primers for TCR Jbeta segments was used in the multiplex PCR. The CDR3 region of rearranged TCR beta genes was amplified from genomic DNA with a multiplex PCR assay. The Illumina HiSeq System was used to sequence the amplified TCR beta libraries as 87-base-pair reads. As for how the authors treated the data: A later analysis counted some 74 million unique TCR beta chains across the roughly 700 repertoires, and some 12 million of these chains were shared by at least two donors. A nearest-neighbor algorithm error-corrected the raw reads and collapsed the reads into unique sequences, merging closely related sequences to remove PCR and sequencing errors. V, D and J gene segments were assigned by aligning CDR3 sequences to IMGT reference sequences. For a sequence to be retained, a match of at least six nucleotides to both a V gene segment and a J gene segment was required. A rearrangement counted as productive if the CDR3 had no stop codons and remained in frame with V and J, and every other rearrangement counted as non-productive. Following IMGT convention, CDR3 was defined as the stretch from the second conserved V-encoded cysteine to the conserved J-encoded phenylalanine. Sequences without an unambiguous match to a single V gene segment were excluded from the earlier analysis of approximately 600 of the donors. In an earlier analysis of approximately 590 of the donors, V segments were called functional above 56.7% productive rearrangements and were called segregating when the between-donor standard deviation exceeded 5%. A statistical classification framework was developed to diagnose cytomegalovirus status using the catalog of TCR beta chain sequences. In a later analysis, TCR nucleotide sequences were compared against IMGT/GENE-DB human TR gene sequences so that V and J genes could be assigned. In a later analysis, CDR3 sequences and most-parsimonious VDJ recombination scenarios were assigned using the TCRdist pipeline. A later analysis defined each TCR beta chain by its CDR3 amino acid sequence plus V-gene family, and excluded reads lacking a unique V-gene family. In a later analysis, nearly 600 highly shared, low-generation-probability nucleotide sequences were removed to address suspected cross-contamination and a sequencing artifact. A later analysis calculated a clonal expansion index for each public chain from normalized within-repertoire ranks of inferred template counts. A later analysis computed generation probabilities with a VDJ recombination model fitted to out-of-frame rearrangements, and checked the results against IGoR. In a later analysis, TCR-TCR, TCR-HLA and TCR-CMV co-occurrence was scored with hypergeometric tests, and a repertoire-size bias correction was applied to TCR pairs. A later analysis estimated false discovery rates by permuting HLA or CMV assignments 20 times. In a later analysis, co-occurring TCRs were grouped using DBSCAN, and TCRdist sequence similarity was added for clustering within HLA-allele-positive subsets. Co-occurrence clustering excluded repertoires with fewer than 30,000 or more than 120,000 public chains, plus five with anomalous nucleotide sharing. This immuneACCESS table, as held by TCRdb, lists in-frame sequences with V and J called but not all clones. Of the missing ones, under half trace to an unresolved V gene in checked studies; the others have no known cause. V and J calls and clone size are those listed in that table; D and trimming were worked out from the DNA. The table for this sample lists 110,000 to 150,000 clones; about 82% of them were counted only once. 3% to 3.5% of the sample is in the top ten clones.

In total, around 600 healthy bone marrow donors made up the cohort. Cohort members were all nominally healthy when sampled, although unrecorded immune exposures were likely present. The donor tested CMV seronegative, placing the donor among the 350 or so seronegative members of the cohort. Each donor provided a peripheral blood sample, and peripheral blood mononuclear cells were used for TCR beta sequencing. Genomic DNA extraction from the blood cell samples was performed with the Qiagen DNeasy Blood Extraction Kit. Trimming costs V 0 bases and J 6 bases, and their ends lie 15 bases apart. CDR3 length: 16 amino acids, cysteine to phenylalanine. Only the CDR3 DNA is retained, 48 bases long and in frame from the first base. According to the germline V gene, CDR1 reads LGHNA and CDR2 reads YSLEER. About this clone: No cognate antigen has been identified for it. One base away there is no much larger clone; base qualities are not given.

Sequencing input: PBMCs. This chain is built from TRBV4-3 and TRBJ2-1, and possibly TRBD2, on 6 matching bases. This TCR was recovered from a male donor in good health and CMV-seronegative. CDR3 sequence: CASSQEGSRRANEQFF. In nucleotide form, the sequence is TGCGCCAGCAGCCAAGAAGGGTCTAGGAGGGCCAATGAGCAGTTCTTC.